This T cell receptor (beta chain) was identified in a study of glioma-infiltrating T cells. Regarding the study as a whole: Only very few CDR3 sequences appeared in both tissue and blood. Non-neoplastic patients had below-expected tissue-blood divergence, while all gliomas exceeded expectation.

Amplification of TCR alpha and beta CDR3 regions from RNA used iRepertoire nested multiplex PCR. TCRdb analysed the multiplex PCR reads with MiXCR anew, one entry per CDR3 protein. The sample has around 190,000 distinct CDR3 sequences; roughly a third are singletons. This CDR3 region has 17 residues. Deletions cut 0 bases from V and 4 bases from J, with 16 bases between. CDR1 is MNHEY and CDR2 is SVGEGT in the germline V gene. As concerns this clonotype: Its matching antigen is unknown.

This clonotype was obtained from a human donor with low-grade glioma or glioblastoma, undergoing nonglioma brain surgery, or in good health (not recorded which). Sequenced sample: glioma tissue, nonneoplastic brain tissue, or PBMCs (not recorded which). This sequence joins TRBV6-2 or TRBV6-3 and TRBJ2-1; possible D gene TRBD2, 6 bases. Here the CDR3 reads CASSYSFLRGSYNEQFF. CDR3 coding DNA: TGTGCCAGCAGTTACTCATTTTTGCGGGGTTCTTACAATGAGCAGTTCTTC.